This T cell receptor (beta chain) is from a study of T-cell reconstitution after alpha-beta-depleted transplantation in children. The study, taken as a whole, reports: Most T-cell counts and diversity one year after the transplant came from T cells that were newly produced.

The ends were cut back, 5 bases at V and 6 bases at J, with 7 bases in the middle. The CDR3 contains 11 residues. Preparation of the TCRbeta library involved a method that used unique molecular identifiers. Using its own MiXCR run on the PCR reads, TCRdb lists one record per CDR3 protein. The data show roughly 350,000 distinct CDR3 sequences, with around 15% seen just once and around 38% held by the top ten. Only a few counts were recorded for this clonotype. Its specificity is unknown. The chain uses TRBV12-3 or TRBV12-4 and TRBJ1-1, with D perhaps matching TRBD1 (5 bases). Sequenced material: PBMCs, mostly from graft donor cells, taken 360 days after TCRalphabeta/CD19-depleted stem cell transplant. The TCR sequence derives from a male patient aged 2 to 9 who had a stem cell transplant for acute lymphoblastic leukemia, so the T cells may come from the graft donor. The CDR3 here is CASSGTSEAFF. For the CDR3, the DNA is TGTGCCAGCAGTGGGACTTCTGAAGCTTTCTTT.